This T cell receptor beta chain was sequenced during a study of shared clonotypes between healthy human individuals. V lost 4 bases and J lost 6, with 9 bases in between. The CDR3 loop spans 12 amino acids. Looked up from germline, CDR1 is LNHDA and CDR2 is SQIVND (reference sequence). Per the original methods: In the immunoSEQ data, sequences were junction-only and lacked quality scores, so filtering differed. Measured with immunoSEQ multiplex PCR; TCRdb has only the in-frame clones, and not every one. V, J and clone size were drawn from that table, and D and trimming were deduced from the DNA. The table includes around 750,000 clones, approximately 74% detected once. A remark on this clone: What it recognizes is unknown.

Study-wide results and limits: It was observed that roughly 5.5% of naive CD4 clonotypes were shared across a few donors.

What was sequenced was memory CD4+ T cells sorted from blood. The subset: CD45RA-negative fraction. The rearrangement joins TRBV19 to TRBJ1-1; no reliable D call. This TCR derives from a woman in her twenties or thirties in good health. CDR3 in DNA: TGTGCCAGTAGTAGCGTGTGGGCTGAAGCTTTCTTT. Translation gives CASSSVWAEAFF.